These T cell receptor beta chains were read from a single sample in a study of shared clonotypes between healthy human individuals. Produced via immunoSEQ multiplex PCR; TCRdb's table is partial and in-frame only. This table has over a million clones, nearly 99% appearing once. Sequencing was carried out using naive CD4+ T cells sorted from blood. The receptors were sampled from a man aged 25 to 40 in good health. Both conserved end residues are part of each CDR3.

v_call	j_call	cdr3_aa
TRBV30	TRBJ1-1	CAWTGRASTEAFF
TRBV5-1	TRBJ2-1	CASSLELAGRYNEQFF
TRBV18	TRBJ2-7	CASSPLQGESEQYF
TRBV14	TRBJ2-3	CASSQLAGGWRTDTQYF
TRBV7-9	TRBJ2-1	CASSLVGLVRNEQFF
TRBV5-8	TRBJ2-5	CASSALFSGLKTQYF
TRBV7-2	TRBJ2-2	CASSLIIGAGELFF
TRBV10-1	TRBJ2-1	CASSSQGREQFF
TRBV6-5	TRBJ2-5	CASSYSRITGGKTQYF
TRBV28	TRBJ2-7	CASSSGTGRLEQYF
TRBV7-2	TRBJ2-7	CASRLSGRPEQYF
TRBV18	TRBJ2-5	CASSPSSPETQYF
TRBV7-9	TRBJ1-6	CASSNRDSPLHF
TRBV15	TRBJ2-7	CATSSAPGQGSYEQYF
TRBV19	TRBJ2-5	CASSLGTSGGTQYF
TRBV5-4	TRBJ2-1	CASSLSRLTGDNEQFF
TRBV4-3	TRBJ2-7	CASSQTLQGYEQYF
TRBV28	TRBJ1-1	CASRPTGTGRGTEAFF
TRBV28	TRBJ2-7	CASSLGGLAGDGEQYF
TRBV5-1	TRBJ1-1	CASTREGVADTEAFF
TRBV7-2	TRBJ2-1	CASSTVLAGGYNEQFF
TRBV7-2	TRBJ2-5	CASSSSPRAYQETQYF
TRBV5-6	TRBJ2-7	CASSAGTGRAEQYF
TRBV7-8	TRBJ2-3	CASSLRGGQLTDTQYF
TRBV5-1	TRBJ2-1	CASSLGGLAGALRSHNEQFF
TRBV10-3	TRBJ2-1	CAISGDGRSSYNEQFF
TRBV27	TRBJ2-1	CASSLNSGVFEQFF
TRBV7-6	TRBJ1-4	CASSSGRAVGEKLFF
TRBV5-6	TRBJ2-1	CASSLGPYNEQFF
TRBV5-6	TRBJ2-5	CASNVGIRAQETQYF
TRBV5-1	TRBJ2-3	CASSLGTESTDTQYF
TRBV19	TRBJ2-7	CASSMGGAVSGMVSEQYF
TRBV7-9	TRBJ2-3	CASSLGEAGGPDTQYF
TRBV18	TRBJ2-1	CASSPPPGGYEQFF
TRBV7-8	TRBJ2-1	CASSRSGIDEQFF
TRBV4-3	TRBJ2-1	CASSLGLGPAEQFF
TRBV27	TRBJ2-7	CASRASGRLNEQYF
TRBV28	TRBJ2-7	CASSRGGTYEQYF
TRBV7-9	TRBJ1-2	CASSLGHRGYGYTF
TRBV2	TRBJ2-1	CASTGTSTYNEQFF
TRBV7-2	TRBJ2-1	CASSPPGVGEQFF
TRBV18	TRBJ2-7	CASSPPSGGTYEQYF
TRBV2	TRBJ2-3	CASLLQRTDTQYF
TRBV10-3	TRBJ1-5	CAISDRGYGQPQHF
TRBV7-2	TRBJ1-1	CASSLTLGTNTEAFF
TRBV18	TRBJ2-3	CASSPPGTDTQYF
TRBV7-9	TRBJ2-7	CASSPRERALNYEQYF
TRBV27	TRBJ2-4	CASSLFDGRGDIQYF
TRBV27	TRBJ2-1	CASRKLTSGNNEQFF
TRBV14	TRBJ2-5	CASSQRRVQETQYF
TRBV18	TRBJ1-5	CASSRRGTGGDLSNQPQHF